This T cell receptor (beta chain) was found in a study of T cell repertoires in cytomegalovirus infection. Study findings and constraints: Dominating the ex vivo response were TCR beta clonotypes that were CMV-specific and HLA-C-restricted.

MiXCR, applied by TCRdb to the reads, yields one record per CDR3 protein. Of around 770,000 distinct CDR3 sequences in the sample, roughly 28% were seen once. CDR1 and CDR2 from the germline V gene are SGHVS and FNYEAQ. The CDR3 is 15 amino acids. As concerns this clonotype: Antigen specificity is unknown. One end of the junction is discordant with germline, which a read error may explain.

This receptor was obtained from a human donor in good health (CMV status not recorded). Some clones in this sample may be carry-over from other donors' samples. The rearrangement joins TRBV7-6 to TRBJ1-4; tentative D call: TRBD1 (6 bases). The material was cultured CD8+ T cells from PBMCs, obtained from culture after CMV antigen stimulation. The CDR3 protein is CASSLRGHSKEKLFF. Here the CDR3 DNA reads TGTGCCAGCAGTCTCCGGGGACATTCTAAGGAAAAACTGTTTTTT.